The clone carrying this T cell receptor beta chain appeared many times. No antigen is known for it. Time point in this sample: patch test 1, 2 weeks after DPC sensitization. This sample's treatment: therapeutic diphenylcyclopropenone sensitization with weekly scalp DPC. Blood sampling occurred before each patch-test application. The study enrolled 18 to 70-year-old alopecia patients suitable for DPC. This entry comes from a study of human T cells and chemical hapten exposure. Study outcomes and limitations: Controls had significantly fewer large CDR3 similarity clusters than were formed by expanded TCRs.

Library preparation tagged each individual cDNA molecule with a unique molecular identifier. TCRdb reprocessed the RACE reads with MiXCR, giving one entry per CDR3 protein. The sample carries 340,000 or so distinct CDR3 sequences, approximately 6.3% recorded once. This CDR3 has 14 amino acids. Germline V gene lookup returns CDR1 MNHEY and CDR2 SVGAGI. Trimming took off 5 bases at V and 1 base at J, with 10 bases between the two ends. The sequence was collected from a woman under 30 with alopecia areata. Some clones in this sample may be carry-over from other donors' samples. Specimen: whole blood, collected in connection with sensitization to the hapten diphenylcyclopropenone (DPC). The chain recombines TRBV6-5 with TRBJ2-3, with a weak D call TRBD2 (5 bases). As DNA, the CDR3 is TGTGCCAGCAGTCCCGGGATTGGCACAGATACGCAGTATTTT. This translates into CASSPGIGTDTQYF.